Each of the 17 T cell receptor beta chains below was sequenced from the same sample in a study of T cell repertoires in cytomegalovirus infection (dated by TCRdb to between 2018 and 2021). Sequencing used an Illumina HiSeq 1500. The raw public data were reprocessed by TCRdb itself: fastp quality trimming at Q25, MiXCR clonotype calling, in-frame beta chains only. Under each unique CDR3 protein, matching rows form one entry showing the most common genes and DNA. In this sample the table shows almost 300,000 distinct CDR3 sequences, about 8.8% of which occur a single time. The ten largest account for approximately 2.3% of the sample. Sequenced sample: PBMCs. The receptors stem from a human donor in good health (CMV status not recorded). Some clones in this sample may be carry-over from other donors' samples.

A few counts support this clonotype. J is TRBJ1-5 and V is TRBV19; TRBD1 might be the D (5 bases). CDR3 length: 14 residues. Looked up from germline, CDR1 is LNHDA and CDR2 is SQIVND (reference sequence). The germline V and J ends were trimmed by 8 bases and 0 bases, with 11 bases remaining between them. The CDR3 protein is CASGGAYSNQPQHF. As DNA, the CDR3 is TGTGCCAGTGGAGGGGCGTATAGCAATCAGCCCCAGCATTTT. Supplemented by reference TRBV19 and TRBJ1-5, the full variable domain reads DGGITQSPKYLFRKEGQNVTLSCEQNLNHDAMYWYRQDPGQGLRLIYYSQIVNDFQKGDIAEGYSVSREKKESFPLTVTSAQKNPTAFYLCASGGAYSNQPQHFGDGTRLSIL.

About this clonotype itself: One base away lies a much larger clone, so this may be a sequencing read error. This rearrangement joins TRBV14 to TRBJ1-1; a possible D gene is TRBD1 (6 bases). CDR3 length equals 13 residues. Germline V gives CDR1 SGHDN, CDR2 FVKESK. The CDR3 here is CVSSQIRGATTFF. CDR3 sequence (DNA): TGTGTCAGCAGCCAAATTCGGGGGGCAACGACTTTCTTT.

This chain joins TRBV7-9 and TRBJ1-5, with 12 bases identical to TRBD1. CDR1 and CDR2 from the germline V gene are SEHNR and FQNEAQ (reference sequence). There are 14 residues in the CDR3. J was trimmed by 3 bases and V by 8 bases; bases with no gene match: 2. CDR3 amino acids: CASGTGGFNQPQHF. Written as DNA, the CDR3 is TGTGCCAGCGGGACAGGGGGCTTCAATCAGCCCCAGCATTTT. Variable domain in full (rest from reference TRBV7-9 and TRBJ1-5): DTGVSQNPRHKITKRGQNVTFRCDPISEHNRLYWYRQTLGQGPEFLTYFQNEAQLEKSRLLSDRFSAERPKGSFSTLEIQRTEQGDSAMYLCASGTGGFNQPQHFGDGTRLSIL.

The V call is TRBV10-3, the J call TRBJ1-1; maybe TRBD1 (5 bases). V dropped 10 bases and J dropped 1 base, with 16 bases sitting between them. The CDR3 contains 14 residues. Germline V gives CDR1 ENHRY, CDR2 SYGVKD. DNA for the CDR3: TGTGCCACCGGGCACGGGGGACCGAACACTGAAGCTTTCTTT. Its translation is CATGHGGPNTEAFF.

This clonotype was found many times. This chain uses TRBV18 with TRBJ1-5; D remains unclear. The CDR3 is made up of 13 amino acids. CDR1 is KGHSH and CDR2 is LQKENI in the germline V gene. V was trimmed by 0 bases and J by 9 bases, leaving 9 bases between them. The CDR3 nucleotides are TGTGCCAGCTCACCACCAAAGGTCGGGCCCCAGCATTTT. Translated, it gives CASSPPKVGPQHF. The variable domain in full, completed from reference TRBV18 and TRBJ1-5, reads NAGVMQNPRHLVRRRGQEARLRCSPMKGHSHVYWYRQLPEEGLKFMVYLQKENIIDESGMPKERFSAEFPKEGPSILRIQQVVRGDSAAYFCASSPPKVGPQHFGDGTRLSIL.

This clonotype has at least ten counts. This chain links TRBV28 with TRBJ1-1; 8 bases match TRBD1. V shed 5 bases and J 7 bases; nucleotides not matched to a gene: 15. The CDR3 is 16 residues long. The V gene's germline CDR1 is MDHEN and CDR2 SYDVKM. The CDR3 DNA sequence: TGTGCCAGCAGTACCAAGACAGGGGCCCTCCGTGGTGAAGCTTTCTTT. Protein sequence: CASSTKTGALRGEAFF.

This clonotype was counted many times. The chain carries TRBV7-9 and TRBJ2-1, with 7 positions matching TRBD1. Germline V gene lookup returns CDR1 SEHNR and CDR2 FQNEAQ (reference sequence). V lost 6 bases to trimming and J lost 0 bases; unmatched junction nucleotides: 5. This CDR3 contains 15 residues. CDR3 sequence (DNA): TGTGCCAGCAGTCTGACAGGGAACTCCTACAATGAGCAGTTCTTC. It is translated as CASSLTGNSYNEQFF.

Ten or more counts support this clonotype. CDR3 nucleotides: TGCAGCGTTGAAATAGGGGTCAATCAGCCCCAGCATTTT. This gives the protein CSVEIGVNQPQHF. This sequence joins TRBV29-1 and TRBJ1-5, with D tentatively TRBD1 (5 bases). Trimming pared 2 bases from V and 3 bases from J, leaving 8 bases between. In germline, CDR1 is SQVTM, CDR2 ANQGSEA. This CDR3 has 13 amino acids.

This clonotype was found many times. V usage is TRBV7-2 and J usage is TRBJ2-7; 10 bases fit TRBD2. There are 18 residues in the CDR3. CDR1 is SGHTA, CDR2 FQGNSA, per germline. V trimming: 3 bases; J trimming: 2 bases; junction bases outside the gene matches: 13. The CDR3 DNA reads TGTGCCAGCAGCTTGGGAGCCCCCGAGCGGGGGGGAACCTACGAGCAGTACTTC. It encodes CASSLGAPERGGTYEQYF.

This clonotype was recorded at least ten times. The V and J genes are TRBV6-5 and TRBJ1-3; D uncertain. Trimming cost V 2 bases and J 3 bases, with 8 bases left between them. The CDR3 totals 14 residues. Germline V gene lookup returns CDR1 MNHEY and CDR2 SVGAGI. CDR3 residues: CASSYGGVGNTIYF. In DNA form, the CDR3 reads TGTGCCAGCAGTTACGGCGGGGTTGGAAACACCATATATTTT.

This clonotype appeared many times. The chain's CDR3 is CASTTSGEVQNIQYF. The CDR3 DNA follows: TGTGCCAGCACGACTAGCGGGGAGGTTCAAAACATTCAGTACTTC. This chain links TRBV9 with TRBJ2-4; 11 bases match TRBD2. The CDR3 has 15 amino acids. J gave up 5 bases and V 6 bases, and 7 bases lay outside the gene matches. Looked up from germline, CDR1 is SGDLS and CDR2 is YYNGEE.

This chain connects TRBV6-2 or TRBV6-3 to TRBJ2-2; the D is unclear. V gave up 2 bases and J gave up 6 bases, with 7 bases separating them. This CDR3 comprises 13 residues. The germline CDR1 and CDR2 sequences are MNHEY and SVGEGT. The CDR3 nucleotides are TGTGCCAGCAGTTACATGGTAGCCGGGGAGCTGTTTTTT. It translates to CASSYMVAGELFF.

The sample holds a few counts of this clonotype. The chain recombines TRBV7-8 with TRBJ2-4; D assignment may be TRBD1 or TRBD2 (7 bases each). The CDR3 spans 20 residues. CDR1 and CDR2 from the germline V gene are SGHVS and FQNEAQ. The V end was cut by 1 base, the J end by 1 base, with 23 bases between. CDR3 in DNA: TGTGCCAGCAGCTTAGGGGCGGGACAGTTGGGGGGGGGGGCCAAAAACATTCAGTACTTC. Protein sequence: CASSLGAGQLGGGAKNIQYF.

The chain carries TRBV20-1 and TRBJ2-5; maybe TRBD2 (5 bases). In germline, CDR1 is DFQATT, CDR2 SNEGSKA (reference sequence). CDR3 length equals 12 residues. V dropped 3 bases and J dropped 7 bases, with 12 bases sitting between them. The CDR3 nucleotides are TGCAGTGCTAGTATGAGGGAGAGGACCCAGTACTTC. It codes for CSASMRERTQYF.

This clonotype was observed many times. The DNA for the CDR3 is TGCAGCGTTGAAGGGGGCGGCACCCTGAACACTGAAGCTTTCTTT. This encodes CSVEGGGTLNTEAFF. The gene calls are TRBV29-1 and TRBJ1-1, with D tentatively TRBD1 (5 bases). V lost 1 base and J lost 0, with 12 bases in between. The CDR3 length is 15 residues. Per germline, CDR1 SQVTM and CDR2 ANQGSEA.

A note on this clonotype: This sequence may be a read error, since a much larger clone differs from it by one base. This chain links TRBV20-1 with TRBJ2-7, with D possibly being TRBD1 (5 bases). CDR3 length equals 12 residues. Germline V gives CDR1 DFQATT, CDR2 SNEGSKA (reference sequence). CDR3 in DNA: TGCGGTGCTACCCTCGACAGCTACGAGCAGTACGTC. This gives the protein CGATLDSYEQYV.

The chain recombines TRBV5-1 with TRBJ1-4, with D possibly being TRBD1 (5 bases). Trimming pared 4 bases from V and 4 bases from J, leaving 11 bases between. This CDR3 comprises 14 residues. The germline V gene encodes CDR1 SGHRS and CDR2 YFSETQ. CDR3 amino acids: CASSGQGVNEKLFF. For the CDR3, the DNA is TGCGCCAGCAGCGGGCAGGGAGTTAATGAAAAACTGTTTTTT.